These 32 T cell receptor beta chains were all obtained from the same sample, sequenced in a study of cytomegalovirus exposure and HLA in healthy donors. 60 Vbeta and 13 Jbeta primers were used in PCR. The repertoire was sequenced with immunoSEQ multiplex PCR; TCRdb's copy has only in-frame clones and lacks some. The sample contains around 120,000 clones, 75% to 85% of which appear only once. The sequenced sample was PBMCs. The receptors here all came from a girl aged 2-10 years in good health and CMV-seronegative.

The chain links TRBV11-2 to TRBJ1-4; 7 positions agree with TRBD1. Germline CDR1 reads SGHAT; CDR2 reads FQNNGV. The CDR3 is 16 residues long. Trimming removed 5 bases from V and 0 bases from J; junction bases left unmatched: 6. CDR3 nucleotide sequence: TGTGCCAGCAGCGGGACAGCCTTTACAACTAATGAAAAACTGTTTTTT. Amino acids: CASSGTAFTTNEKLFF. Using reference TRBV11-2 and TRBJ1-4 for the parts outside the CDR3, the full variable domain is EAGVAQSPRYKIIEKRQSVAFWCNPISGHATLYWYQQILGQGPKLLIQFQNNGVVDDSQLPKDRFSAERLKGVDSTLKIQPAKLEDSAVYLCASSGTAFTTNEKLFFGSGTQLSVL.

The chain carries TRBV6-5 and TRBJ1-1; tentatively, D is TRBD1 (6 bases). Germline CDR1 and CDR2: MNHEY and SVGAGI. CDR3 length: 12 residues. V was cut by 5 bases and J by 8 bases, with 12 bases left in between. The CDR3 DNA sequence: TGTGCCAGCAGTAAACTTACAGGGGAAGCTTTCTTT. Translated: CASSKLTGEAFF.

This sequence joins TRBV7-2 and TRBJ2-7, with 7 bases aligning to TRBD1. Germline assignment: CDR1 SGHTA and CDR2 FQGNSA. Germline trimming cut 0 bases from V and 2 bases from J; bases unmatched to any gene: 4. The CDR3 runs 15 residues. CDR3 loop: CASSLAVRGTYEQYF. The CDR3, as DNA: TGTGCCAGCAGCTTAGCCGTCAGGGGGACCTACGAGCAGTACTTC.

This clone was counted between two and nine times. The J gene is TRBJ1-5, the V gene TRBV2; D might be TRBD1 (5 bases). The V gene lost 1 base and the J gene lost 6 bases, with 7 bases spanning the gap. The germline CDR1 and CDR2 sequences are SNHLY and FYNNEI. The CDR3 is 13 amino acids. The DNA for the CDR3 is TGTGCCAGCAGTGAAGGAACAGGTCAGCCCCAGCATTTT. Translated: CASSEGTGQPQHF.

The chain employs TRBV5-6 and TRBJ1-2, with D perhaps TRBD1 (6 bases). The CDR3 spans 14 residues. Germline V gene data show CDR1 as SGHDT and CDR2 as YYEEEE. The germline V and J ends were trimmed by 4 bases and 4 bases, with 14 bases remaining between them. The CDR3 here is CASSTGGLVYGYTF. In DNA form, the CDR3 reads TGTGCCAGCAGCACGGGGGGGCTTGTCTATGGCTACACCTTC.

The chain uses TRBV27 and TRBJ2-7; D may be TRBD1 (6 bases). CDR1 and CDR2 (germline): MNHEY, SMNVEV (reference sequence). V lost 6 bases, J lost 5 bases, and 23 bases lay in between. The CDR3 is made up of 16 amino acids. CDR3 residues: CASRLYREQGSHEQYF. DNA of the CDR3: TGTGCCAGCAGACTCTATCGCGAACAGGGTAGCCACGAGCAGTACTTC.

The chain combines TRBV19 with TRBJ1-2, with unresolved D. Germline CDR1 LNHDA, CDR2 SQIVND (reference sequence). The CDR3 sequence is 11 residues long. V was cut by 3 bases and J by 6 bases, with 5 bases left in between. The DNA of the CDR3 is TGTGCCAGTAGTATTTATAATGGCTACACCTTC. Protein: CASSIYNGYTF.

This sequence joins TRBV30 and TRBJ2-5; 10 bases map to TRBD2. The end of the DNA aligns better with TRBJ2-7, so the J call may be wrong. The length of the CDR3 is 16 residues. Germline CDR1 and CDR2: GTSNPN and SVGIG (reference sequence). CDR3 sequence: CAWSVPASGSNYEQYF. In DNA form, the CDR3 reads TGTGCCTGGAGTGTACCTGCTAGCGGGAGTAACTACGAGCAGTACTTC.

The chain carries TRBV4-3 and TRBJ2-1; D not resolved. V lost 1 base to trimming and J lost 0 bases, with 7 bases between them. Germline loops: CDR1 LGHNA, CDR2 YSLEER. This CDR3 is built from 15 residues. The CDR3: CASSQGSSSYNEQFF. CDR3 coding DNA: TGCGCCAGCAGCCAAGGGAGTAGCTCCTACAATGAGCAGTTCTTC.

The chain employs TRBV25-1 and TRBJ2-5, with D hard to call. Per germline, CDR1 MGHDK and CDR2 SYGVNS. Trimming pared 6 bases from V and 3 bases from J, leaving 26 bases between. The CDR3 contains 18 residues. Written as DNA, the CDR3 is TGTGCCAGCAGCGAGCAGGTCGTAGTTTGGGCACCCGAAGAGACCCAGTACTTC. This translates into CASSEQVVVWAPEETQYF.

V is TRBV19 and J is TRBJ2-2; TRBD2 matches at 12 bases. The length of the CDR3 is 17 residues. J lost 3 bases, V lost 6 bases, and 8 bases had no gene match. Germline CDR1 reads LNHDA; CDR2 reads SQIVND (reference sequence). CDR3 region: CASSSSGGALDTGELFF. CDR3 DNA sequence: TGTGCCAGTAGCTCTAGCGGGGGGGCCCTGGACACCGGGGAGCTGTTTTTT.

J is TRBJ2-1 and V is TRBV19, with 10 bases lining up with TRBD2. The ends lost 3 bases at V and 2 bases at J; junction bases unmatched: 1. This CDR3 is 15 amino acids long. The germline V gene encodes CDR1 LNHDA and CDR2 SQIVND (reference sequence). The CDR3 DNA follows: TGTGCCAGTAGTATTGGGACTAGCGCCTACAATGAGCAGTTCTTC. Its translation is CASSIGTSAYNEQFF.

The chain is built from TRBV19 and TRBJ1-1; no clear D. The germline V gene encodes CDR1 LNHDA and CDR2 SQIVND (reference sequence). The CDR3 totals 11 residues. V was trimmed by 5 bases and J by 3 bases, leaving 4 bases between them. In DNA form, the CDR3 reads TGTGCCAGTAGTCGGGACACTGAAGCTTTCTTT. Its translation: CASSRDTEAFF. Using reference TRBV19 and TRBJ1-1 for the parts outside the CDR3, the full variable domain is DGGITQSPKYLFRKEGQNVTLSCEQNLNHDAMYWYRQDPGQGLRLIYYSQIVNDFQKGDIAEGYSVSREKKESFPLTVTSAQKNPTAFYLCASSRDTEAFFGQGTRLTVV.

The rearrangement joins TRBV4-2 to TRBJ2-2; D not certain. Germline lookup yields CDR1 LGHNA and CDR2 YNFKEQ. V was shortened by 1 base and J by 7 bases, with 4 bases between the two germline ends. The CDR3 extends over 12 amino acids. For the CDR3, the DNA is TGTGCCAGCAGCCAAGTCGTCGGGGAGCTGTTTTTT. Protein sequence: CASSQVVGELFF.

V gene TRBV27 combines with J gene TRBJ2-7, with 11 bases fitting TRBD1. The CDR3 runs 15 residues. Germline assignment: CDR1 MNHEY and CDR2 SMNVEV (reference sequence). Trimming at V came to 5 bases and at J to 4 bases, leaving 7 bases not matched to a gene. In DNA, the CDR3 is TGTGCCAGCAGTCCGCGGACAGGGGGCGATTACGAGCAGTACTTC. Its translation: CASSPRTGGDYEQYF.

The chain links TRBV6-1 to TRBJ1-2; D not resolved. V gave up 1 base and J gave up 8 bases, with 14 bases separating them. This CDR3 has 14 amino acids. The germline CDR1 and CDR2 sequences are MNHNS and SASEGT. CDR3 nucleotides: TGTGCCAGCAGTGAAGTGGAGGGCGCGGGCGGCTACACCTTC. It yields the protein CASSEVEGAGGYTF.

The rearrangement joins TRBV29-1 to TRBJ2-3; tentative D call: TRBD1 (5 bases). The CDR3 is made up of 13 amino acids. Trimming removed 3 bases from V and 1 base from J, with 8 bases in between. Per germline, CDR1 SQVTM and CDR2 ANQGSEA. The CDR3 region has the DNA TGCAGCGTTGAGCTGACAGGCACAGATACGCAGTATTTT. This translates into CSVELTGTDTQYF.

The chain carries TRBV19 and TRBJ1-2; 7 bases are a match to TRBD1. Germline V gene sequence: CDR1 LNHDA, CDR2 SQIVND (reference sequence). Losses at the gene ends were 1 base for V and 6 bases for J; bases not matched to a gene: 11. The CDR3 sequence is 16 residues long. CDR3 residues: CASSIAPRQGLDGYTF. Here the CDR3 DNA reads TGTGCCAGTAGTATAGCCCCCCGACAGGGCCTCGATGGCTACACCTTC.

CDR3 region: CASNGQGAYEQYF. In DNA form, the CDR3 reads TGTGCCAGCAACGGACAGGGGGCCTACGAGCAGTACTTC. J is TRBJ2-5 and V is TRBV2; TRBD1 aligns across 10 bases. The end of the DNA is better explained by TRBJ2-7, so the J call may be wrong. This CDR3 is built from 13 residues. CDR1 and CDR2 (germline): SNHLY, FYNNEI.

The genes are TRBV6-4 and TRBJ1-2; 7 positions agree with TRBD1. Germline V CDR1 and CDR2: MRHNA, SNTAGT. CDR3 size: 14 residues. J was trimmed by 6 bases and V by 0 bases; bases with no gene match: 4. The CDR3 DNA follows: TGTGCCAGCAGTGACTCAGGGGGCATAGATGGCTACACCTTC. Amino acids: CASSDSGGIDGYTF.

The chain couples TRBV2 to TRBJ2-1; TRBD1 matches at 8 bases. CDR1 SNHLY and CDR2 FYNNEI come from the germline V gene. The CDR3 covers 16 residues. V lost 8 bases, J lost 3 bases, and 12 bases stayed unmatched. The CDR3 reads CASGAGGLSNYNEQFF. The DNA of the CDR3 is TGTGCCAGCGGGGCAGGGGGCTTATCAAACTACAATGAGCAGTTCTTC.

The genes are TRBV6-1 and TRBJ2-6; D remains unclear. CDR3 length equals 15 residues. V lost 4 bases to trimming and J lost 2 bases, with 9 bases between them. Germline V gene sequence: CDR1 MNHNS, CDR2 SASEGT. In DNA, the CDR3 is TGTGCCAGCAGTGGTCTTCAGACTGGGGCCAACGTCCTGACTTTC. Translated, it gives CASSGLQTGANVLTF.

The V call is TRBV2, the J call TRBJ2-7, with TRBD2 matching over 10 bases. Trimming cost V 4 bases and J 4 bases; bases outside gene matches: 7. Germline V gene sequence: CDR1 SNHLY, CDR2 FYNNEI. This CDR3 is built from 15 residues. The CDR3 loop reads CASSGSGRALYEQYF. Here the CDR3 DNA reads TGTGCCAGCAGTGGAAGCGGGAGGGCCCTGTACGAGCAGTACTTC.

The chain couples TRBV25-1 to TRBJ2-5; tentative D call: TRBD1 (6 bases). Trimming removed 5 bases at V and 9 bases at J, with 19 bases between. The CDR3 consists of 14 residues. Per the germline V gene, CDR1 is MGHDK and CDR2 is SYGVNS. The CDR3 reads CASSTRDTLLAQYF. The CDR3 region has the DNA TGTGCCAGCAGTACCCGGGACACCCTTTTGGCCCAGTACTTC.

The rearrangement links TRBV5-1 to TRBJ2-7; weak D call: TRBD2 (7 bases). Germline loops: CDR1 SGHRS, CDR2 YFSETQ. The V end lost 0 bases, the J end lost 5 bases, and 12 bases lay between the germline ends. The CDR3 covers 14 residues. The CDR3 DNA follows: TGCGCCAGCAGCTTGGACGGGGGGCTCGACGAGCAGTACTTC. This sequence encodes CASSLDGGLDEQYF.

This chain joins TRBV19 and TRBJ1-1; the match to TRBD1 covers 8 bases. This CDR3 comprises 13 residues. V shed 6 bases and J 10 bases; nucleotides not matched to a gene: 10. Germline V gene lookup returns CDR1 LNHDA and CDR2 SQIVND (reference sequence). CDR3 DNA: TGTGCCAGTAGAGAGGGGACAGGCACCCGAGCTTTCTTT. Translation gives CASREGTGTRAFF.

This sequence joins TRBV19 and TRBJ2-1; TRBD1 aligns across 7 bases. Trimming at V came to 4 bases and at J to 7 bases, leaving 4 bases not matched to a gene. CDR3 length: 13 residues. In germline, CDR1 is LNHDA, CDR2 SQIVND (reference sequence). CDR3 protein: CASSRTGENEQFF. Here the CDR3 DNA reads TGTGCCAGTAGTAGAACAGGGGAGAATGAGCAGTTCTTC.

The chain links TRBV9 to TRBJ2-5; 7 positions match TRBD1. The V and J ends lost 2 bases and 1 base, in that order; junction bases with no gene match: 5. CDR1 is SGDLS, CDR2 YYNGEE, per germline. CDR3 length equals 15 residues. CDR3 sequence reads: CASSVEGGLQETQYF. The CDR3 nucleotides are TGTGCCAGCAGCGTTGAAGGGGGCCTCCAAGAGACCCAGTACTTC.

In DNA, the CDR3 is TGCGCCAGCAGCCAAGAAGACAGGGTCACTGAAGCTTTCTTT. Protein product: CASSQEDRVTEAFF. The rearrangement uses TRBV4-1 and TRBJ1-1; 7 bases line up with TRBD1. The CDR3 has 14 amino acids. The germline V gene has CDR1 MGHRA and CDR2 YSYEKL. J was trimmed by 4 bases and V by 0 bases; bases with no gene match: 2.

This chain joins TRBV9 and TRBJ2-3; D possibly corresponds to TRBD2 (5 bases). This CDR3 is 15 amino acids long. V was clipped by 2 bases and J by 4 bases, with 14 bases between them. Germline V lookup: CDR1 SGDLS, CDR2 YYNGEE. In nucleotides, the CDR3 is TGTGCCAGCAGCGTCTCCGGGAATCCCCCAGATACGCAGTATTTT. Its protein product is CASSVSGNPPDTQYF. Drawing the rest from reference TRBV9 and TRBJ2-3, the complete variable domain is DSGVTQTPKHLITATGQRVTLRCSPRSGDLSVYWYQQSLDQGLQFLIQYYNGEERAKGNILERFSAQQFPDLHSELNLSSLELGDSALYFCASSVSGNPPDTQYFGPGTRLTVL.

This clone has a handful of counts. The chain recombines TRBV4-3 with TRBJ2-3; 9 bases line up with TRBD1. The V and J ends lost 2 bases and 0 bases, in that order; junction bases with no gene match: 6. The CDR3 is 17 residues long. CDR1 is LGHNA, CDR2 YSLEER, per germline. As DNA, the CDR3 is TGCGCCAGCAGCCAAAAGACAGGGGGATCTAGCACAGATACGCAGTATTTT. It yields the protein CASSQKTGGSSTDTQYF.

This chain joins TRBV5-1 and TRBJ2-1, with 10 positions matching TRBD2. Looked up from germline, CDR1 is SGHRS and CDR2 is YFSETQ. The CDR3 covers 13 residues. V gave up 4 bases and J gave up 8 bases; unmatched junction bases: 3. The CDR3 DNA reads as TGCGCCAGCAGCCTAGGGACTAGCGATGAGCAGTTCTTC. Encoded protein: CASSLGTSDEQFF.